The source of this TCR beta chain is a study of blood T cell repertoires in COVID-19. Study summary: Acute-phase and convalescent COVID-19 samples originated in the United States, Italy and Spain. T cells, B-cell-depleted T cells, or PBMCs provided the cDNA or gDNA that served as material.

Trimming took 5 bases from V and 8 from J; bases not matched to a gene: 8. The V gene's germline CDR1 is SGHRS and CDR2 YFSETQ. CDR3 length equals 14 residues. Authors' methods: By means of reference gene primer amplification, nucleated cell counts were estimated. Assay: immunoSEQ multiplex PCR; the TCRdb copy retains only in-frame clones and omits some. V, J and clone size were drawn from that table, and D and trimming were deduced from the DNA. The sample carries about 73,000 clones, roughly 88% recorded once. The receptor was derived from an older man with active or convalescent COVID-19. Sequencing was done on a sample of peripheral blood. The chain has TRBV5-1 and TRBJ1-4; 8 bases map to TRBD1. CDR3 amino acids: CASRVETGVEKLFF. The CDR3 region has the DNA TGCGCCAGCAGGGTGGAGACAGGGGTCGAAAAACTGTTTTTT.